This T cell receptor beta chain appears in the sequencing data of a study of blood T cell repertoires in COVID-19. About the research overall: Both acute and convalescent COVID-19 samples were obtained from the United States, Italy and Spain.

Germline CDR1 LNHDA, CDR2 SQIVND (reference sequence). V lost 5 bases, J lost 4 bases, and 4 bases stayed unmatched. The CDR3 has 16 residues. Libraries were prepared by immunoSEQ multiplex PCR; TCRdb keeps only in-frame clonotypes and omits some of them. The sample yields 130,000 to 150,000 clones, roughly 84% seen once. This study enrolled people aged 18 to 89 from around 26 US geographic areas. Clinical history reported by participants formed the basis on which cohorts were assigned. The study recruited exposed participants who had met a COVID-19 case within 2 weeks before entry. The chain recombines TRBV19 with TRBJ2-2, with 13 positions matching TRBD2. The receptor was isolated from a woman aged 50 to 60 who had been exposed to COVID-19. The sequenced material came from PBMCs or T cells enriched from blood (not recorded which). The CDR3 DNA reads as TGTGCCAGTAGTCCCGGGACTAGCGGGGTCACCGGGGAGCTGTTTTTT. This codes for CASSPGTSGVTGELFF.